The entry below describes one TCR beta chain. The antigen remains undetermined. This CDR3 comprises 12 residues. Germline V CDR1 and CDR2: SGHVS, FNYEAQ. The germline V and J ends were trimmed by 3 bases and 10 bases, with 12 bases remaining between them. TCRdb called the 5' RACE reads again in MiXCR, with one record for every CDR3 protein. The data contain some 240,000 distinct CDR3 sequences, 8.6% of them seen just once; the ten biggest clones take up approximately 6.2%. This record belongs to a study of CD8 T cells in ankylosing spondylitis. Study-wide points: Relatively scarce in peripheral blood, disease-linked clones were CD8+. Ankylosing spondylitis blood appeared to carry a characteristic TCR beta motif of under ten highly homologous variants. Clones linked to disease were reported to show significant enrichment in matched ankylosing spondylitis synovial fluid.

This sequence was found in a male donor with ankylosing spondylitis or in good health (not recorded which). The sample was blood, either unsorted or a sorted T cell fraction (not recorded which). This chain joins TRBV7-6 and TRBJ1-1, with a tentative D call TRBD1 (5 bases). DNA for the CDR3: TGTGCCAGCAGCTTCCGGGGGAGGGGAGCTTTCTTT. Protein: CASSFRGRGAFF.